This T cell receptor beta chain was captured by sequencing in a study of blood T cell repertoires in COVID-19. Whole-study context: Material from acute and convalescent COVID-19 was sourced from the United States, Italy and Spain.

Those who participated ranged in age from roughly 18 to 90 years and resided in some 24 US areas. Deletions cut 0 bases from V and 4 bases from J, with 17 bases between. This CDR3 spans 16 amino acids. Per germline, CDR1 SGDLS and CDR2 YYNGEE. The protocol was immunoSEQ multiplex PCR, while the TCRdb copy is restricted to in-frame clones and leaves out a portion. The table has 250,000 to 300,000 clones, about nine tenths seen once. This clonotype was obtained from a woman aged 40 to 50 who had recovered from COVID-19. The sequenced sample consisted of PBMCs or T cells enriched from blood (not recorded which). The chain couples TRBV9 to TRBJ2-7; weak D call: TRBD2 (6 bases). CDR3 amino acids: CASSVASPGAHYEQYF. For the CDR3, the DNA is TGTGCCAGCAGCGTAGCTAGCCCGGGAGCGCATTACGAGCAGTACTTC.